These T cell receptor beta chains were read from a single sample in a study of blood T cell repertoires in COVID-19. Measured with immunoSEQ multiplex PCR; TCRdb has only the in-frame clones, and not every one. The sample yields under 90,000 clones, about 85% seen once. Sample: peripheral blood. Every receptor here comes from a woman between 50 and 59 years old with COVID-19, enrolled during active disease. CDR3s include the opening cysteine and the closing phenylalanine or tryptophan.

v_call: TRBV10-2; cdr3_length: 14; j_call: TRBJ2-1; cdr3_aa: CASKRAGGGGEQFF
v_call: TRBV28; cdr3_length: 15; j_call: TRBJ2-7; cdr3_aa: CASSLDAGTLYEQYF
v_call: TRBV6-5; cdr3_length: 15; j_call: TRBJ2-3; cdr3_aa: CASTALRGRADTQYF
v_call: TRBV10-1; cdr3_length: 21; j_call: TRBJ2-7; cdr3_aa: CASSESGQGIYFTLSPYEQYF
v_call: TRBV27; cdr3_length: 13; j_call: TRBJ2-3; cdr3_aa: CASSPKWSDTQYF
v_call: TRBV3-1/TRBV3-2; cdr3_length: 19; j_call: TRBJ2-1; cdr3_aa: CASSPGPSGSGRTYNEQFF
v_call: TRBV3-1/TRBV3-2; cdr3_length: 15; j_call: TRBJ2-1; cdr3_aa: CASRGLAGGRNEQFF
v_call: TRBV28; cdr3_length: 13; j_call: TRBJ2-5; cdr3_aa: CASTSEYQETQYF
v_call: TRBV28; cdr3_length: 14; j_call: TRBJ2-7; cdr3_aa: CASRGGRGSYEQYF
v_call: TRBV11-2; cdr3_length: 15; j_call: TRBJ2-7; cdr3_aa: CASSLVIQGSYEQYF
v_call: TRBV6-1; cdr3_length: 14; j_call: TRBJ2-7; cdr3_aa: CASSKAGTSYEQYF
v_call: TRBV5-5; cdr3_length: 15; j_call: TRBJ2-1; cdr3_aa: CASSLFLAGKYEQFF
v_call: TRBV19; cdr3_length: 15; j_call: TRBJ2-3; cdr3_aa: CASSIGDSRTDTQYF
v_call: TRBV30; cdr3_length: 14; j_call: TRBJ1-6; cdr3_aa: CAWSGTVGNSPLHF
v_call: TRBV9; cdr3_length: 14; j_call: TRBJ2-5; cdr3_aa: CASSVDTVRGIQYF
v_call: TRBV27; cdr3_length: 15; j_call: TRBJ2-5; cdr3_aa: CASSRTTHRGETQYF
v_call: TRBV10-1; cdr3_length: 14; j_call: TRBJ2-3; cdr3_aa: CATRKSASTDTQYF
v_call: TRBV6-4; cdr3_length: 15; j_call: TRBJ2-5; cdr3_aa: CASSVGAGRGETQYF
v_call: TRBV10-3; cdr3_length: 14; j_call: TRBJ1-1; cdr3_aa: CAIRGDSQNTEAFF
v_call: TRBV3-1/TRBV3-2; cdr3_length: 17; j_call: TRBJ2-4; cdr3_aa: CASSPRDRGVGANIQYF
v_call: TRBV19; cdr3_length: 15; j_call: TRBJ2-5; cdr3_aa: CASSIGTGSGETQYF
v_call: TRBV28; cdr3_length: 12; j_call: TRBJ1-4; cdr3_aa: CASSSGSVGLFF
v_call: TRBV4-2; cdr3_length: 21; j_call: TRBJ2-2; cdr3_aa: CASSQGAVAGGRRGVTGELFF
v_call: TRBV4-1; cdr3_length: 13; j_call: TRBJ1-2; cdr3_aa: CASSQVYGYGYTF
v_call: TRBV30; cdr3_length: 12; j_call: TRBJ2-7; cdr3_aa: CAWGTGTSEQYF
v_call: TRBV12-3/TRBV12-4; cdr3_length: 13; j_call: TRBJ1-1; cdr3_aa: CASSSRVNTEAFF
v_call: TRBV11-2; cdr3_length: 14; j_call: TRBJ2-1; cdr3_aa: CASTQDTSYNEQFF
v_call: TRBV4-3; cdr3_length: 15; j_call: TRBJ1-2; cdr3_aa: CASSQNDGTIYGYTF
v_call: TRBV28; cdr3_length: 17; j_call: TRBJ2-6; cdr3_aa: CASKRGLLSRGANVLTF
v_call: TRBV9; cdr3_length: 15; j_call: TRBJ1-6; cdr3_aa: CASSVEGHFYSPLHF
v_call: TRBV12-3/TRBV12-4; cdr3_length: 13; j_call: TRBJ1-5; cdr3_aa: CASTRTRDQPQHF
v_call: TRBV4-2; cdr3_length: 21; j_call: TRBJ1-3; cdr3_aa: CASSQELTAAGRVSSGNTIYF
v_call: TRBV6-5; cdr3_length: 16; j_call: TRBJ1-3; cdr3_aa: CASSYSPGSTGNTIYF
v_call: TRBV30; cdr3_length: 18; j_call: TRBJ2-4; cdr3_aa: CAWSRLAGDLLAKNIQYF